Each of the 15 T cell receptor beta chains below was sequenced from the same sample in a study of blood T cell repertoires in COVID-19. The method was immunoSEQ multiplex PCR; TCRdb's version includes in-frame clones alone and lacks a portion of them. The repertoire includes tens of thousands of clones, approximately 84% of them detected once, and over 9.5% sits in the top ten. The sample was peripheral blood. The source is a man in his fifties or sixties with COVID-19, enrolled during active disease.

This chain links TRBV27 with TRBJ2-1; 7 nucleotides match TRBD2. The CDR3 spans 15 residues. Germline CDR1 is MNHEY and CDR2 is SMNVEV (reference sequence). V was pared by 2 bases and J by 5 bases, with 6 bases of the junction left unmatched. The CDR3 region is CASSLSLAVNNEQFF. CDR3 in DNA: TGTGCCAGCAGTTTAAGCCTAGCGGTTAACAATGAGCAGTTCTTC.

This chain joins TRBV7-3 and TRBJ2-1, with a weak D call TRBD2 (6 bases). Deletions cut 1 base from V and 4 bases from J, with 14 bases between. The CDR3 runs 16 residues. From germline, CDR1 is SGHTA and CDR2 FQGTGA. This CDR3 is CASSLRGVDQYNEQFF. DNA of the CDR3: TGTGCCAGCAGCTTAAGGGGGGTTGATCAGTACAATGAGCAGTTCTTC.

The chain links TRBV12-3 or TRBV12-4 to TRBJ2-7; TRBD2 matches at 8 bases. The CDR3 consists of 12 residues. Trimming took 3 bases from V and 10 from J; bases not matched to a gene: 5. CDR3 residues: CASSLRLAQQYF. CDR3 sequence (DNA): TGTGCCAGCAGTTTGAGACTAGCGCAACAGTACTTC.

The genes are TRBV5-1 and TRBJ2-5; D is perhaps TRBD2 (5 bases). Germline V gives CDR1 SGHRS, CDR2 YFSETQ. V lost 4 bases to trimming and J lost 4 bases, with 14 bases between them. There are 14 residues in the CDR3. Here the CDR3 reads CASSTINGGETQYF. DNA of the CDR3: TGCGCCAGCAGCACCATTAACGGAGGAGAGACCCAGTACTTC.

CDR3 protein: CASSNYGWEGGYTF. The CDR3 DNA reads TGTGCCAGCAGTAACTACGGGTGGGAGGGGGGCTACACCTTC. The chain links TRBV11-2 to TRBJ1-2, with D perhaps matching TRBD1 (5 bases). Germline CDR1 SGHAT, CDR2 FQNNGV. V was shortened by 6 bases and J by 8 bases, with 19 bases between the two germline ends. The CDR3 totals 14 residues.

The chain carries TRBV5-1 and TRBJ1-3; no definite D call. Germline-derived CDR1 and CDR2 are SGHRS and YFSETQ. V lost 4 bases and J 2 bases, leaving 10 bases between the germline ends. This CDR3 has 14 residues. The CDR3, as DNA: TGCGCCAGCAGCACCAGAGGAACTGGAAACACCATATATTTT. The encoded protein is CASSTRGTGNTIYF.

The rearrangement links TRBV29-1 to TRBJ2-3, with D perhaps matching TRBD1 (6 bases). This CDR3 region has 14 residues. CDR1 SQVTM and CDR2 ANQGSEA come from the germline V gene. V was cut by 4 bases and J by 8 bases, with 19 bases left in between. DNA of the CDR3: TGCAGCGTTGCGGTAGGACAGAGCTCCGGTACGCAGTATTTT. This codes for CSVAVGQSSGTQYF.

The CDR3 reads CASSLTSLGVNTGELFF. The CDR3 DNA reads TGTGCCAGCAGCTTAACGTCCCTAGGAGTGAACACCGGGGAGCTGTTTTTT. The gene calls are TRBV7-3 and TRBJ2-2; D not resolved. Germline lookup yields CDR1 SGHTA and CDR2 FQGTGA. V gave up 0 bases and J gave up 1 base, with 12 bases separating them. The CDR3 has 17 residues.

V gene TRBV4-2 combines with J gene TRBJ2-7, with 7 bases that match TRBD1. J lost 4 bases, V lost 0 bases, and 12 bases had no gene match. The CDR3 extends over 17 amino acids. From germline, CDR1 is LGHNA and CDR2 YNFKEQ. The CDR3 bases are TGTGCCAGCAGCCAAGAGAGGTATGAGACAGGGCTATACGAGCAGTACTTC. It encodes CASSQERYETGLYEQYF.

The chain joins TRBV5-4 to TRBJ2-1; 10 bases align to TRBD1. CDR3 length equals 15 residues. CDR1 is SGHNT and CDR2 is YYREEE in the germline V gene (reference sequence). V lost 0 bases, J lost 7 bases, and 4 bases stayed unmatched. CDR3 residues: CASSLGQGALNEQFF. DNA of the CDR3: TGTGCCAGCAGCTTGGGACAGGGGGCGCTTAATGAGCAGTTCTTC.

This chain uses TRBV4-1 with TRBJ2-1; TRBD1 matches at 9 bases. Trimming cost V 5 bases and J 9 bases; bases outside gene matches: 5. The CDR3 extends over 13 amino acids. From germline, CDR1 is MGHRA and CDR2 YSYEKL. The CDR3 loop is CASSYRGLTEQFF. The CDR3 nucleotides are TGCGCCAGCAGCTACAGGGGGCTCACTGAGCAGTTCTTC.

The chain is built from TRBV12-3 or TRBV12-4 and TRBJ1-1; D is uncertain. The ends were cut back, 5 bases at V and 6 bases at J, with 10 bases in the middle. The CDR3 totals 12 residues. For the CDR3, the DNA is TGTGCCAGCAGTCTAGACAAAGCTGAAGCTTTCTTT. It encodes CASSLDKAEAFF.

The chain joins TRBV5-1 to TRBJ2-1; weak D call: TRBD2 (6 bases). The CDR3 is 15 residues long. Trimming removed 7 bases at V and 4 bases at J, with 18 bases between. The V gene's germline CDR1 is SGHRS and CDR2 YFSETQ. CDR3 region: CASGRTGETYNEQFF. The CDR3 nucleotides are TGCGCCAGCGGGCGGACGGGGGAGACTTACAATGAGCAGTTCTTC.

This chain joins TRBV7-3 and TRBJ1-2; 9 bases align to TRBD1. Germline loops: CDR1 SGHTA, CDR2 FQGTGA. The ends lost 5 bases at V and 8 bases at J; junction bases unmatched: 15. The CDR3 covers 16 residues. CDR3 residues: CASSQMGGQGVLGYTF. The CDR3 nucleotides are TGTGCCAGCAGCCAGATGGGGGGACAGGGAGTCTTGGGCTACACCTTC. The full variable domain, completed using reference TRBV7-3 and TRBJ1-2, is GAGVSQTPSNKVTEKGKYVELRCDPISGHTALYWYRQSLGQGPEFLIYFQGTGAADDSGLPNDRFFAVRPEGSVSTLKIQRTERGDSAVYLCASSQMGGQGVLGYTFGSGTRLTVV.

The J gene is TRBJ2-5, the V gene TRBV7-3, with 11 bases aligning to TRBD1. V lost 5 bases to trimming and J lost 5 bases; unmatched junction nucleotides: 7. This CDR3 comprises 15 residues. Germline V CDR1 and CDR2: SGHTA, FQGTGA. The DNA of the CDR3 is TGTGCCAGCAGCCTAGGCGGACAGGGGGCGGAGACCCAGTACTTC. It is translated as CASSLGGQGAETQYF.